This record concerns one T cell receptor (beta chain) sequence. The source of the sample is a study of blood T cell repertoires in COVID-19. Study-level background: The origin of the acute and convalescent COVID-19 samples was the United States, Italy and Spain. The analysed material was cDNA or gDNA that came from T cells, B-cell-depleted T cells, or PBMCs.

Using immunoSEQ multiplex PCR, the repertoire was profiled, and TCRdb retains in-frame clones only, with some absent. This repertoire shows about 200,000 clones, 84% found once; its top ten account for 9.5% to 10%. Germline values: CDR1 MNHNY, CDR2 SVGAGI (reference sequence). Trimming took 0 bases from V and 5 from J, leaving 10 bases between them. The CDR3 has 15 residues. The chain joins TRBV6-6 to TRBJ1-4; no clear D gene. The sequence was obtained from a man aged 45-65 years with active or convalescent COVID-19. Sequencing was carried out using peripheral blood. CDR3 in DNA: TGTGCCAGCAGTTACTCGACCGGGTCAAATGAAAAACTGTTTTTT. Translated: CASSYSTGSNEKLFF.